This T cell receptor (beta chain) appears in the sequencing data of a study of beta chain features in type 1 diabetes. Study observations and caveats: Researchers report that Type 1 diabetes patients had moderately but significantly shorter TCRB CDR3s across all four CD4+ subsets.

Trimming took off 1 base at V and 3 bases at J, with 9 bases between the two ends. The CDR3 spans 14 residues. Germline CDR1 is LNHNV and CDR2 is YYDKDF (reference sequence). With respect to this clone: Its antigen is unknown.

Sequencing targeted expressed TCRB transcripts, as all isolated RNA had been reverse transcribed. Assay: immunoSEQ multiplex PCR; the TCRdb copy retains only in-frame clones and omits some. The sample lists around 70,000 clones; around 49% were seen once. Sequencing was carried out using central memory CD4+ T cells from blood. The chain is built from TRBV15 and TRBJ2-5; D remains unclear. The sequence was collected from a man between 25 and 39 years old with type 1 diabetes. CDR3 amino acids: CATSRVGIKETQYF. DNA for the CDR3: TGTGCCACCAGCAGAGTGGGCATAAAAGAGACCCAGTACTTC. The variable domain in full, with the rest retrieved from reference TRBV15 and TRBJ2-5, is DAMVIQNPRYQVTQFGKPVTLSCSQTLNHNVMYWYQQKSSQAPKLLFHYYDKDFNNEADTPDNFQSRRPNTSFCFLDIRSPGLGDTAMYLCATSRVGIKETQYFGPGTRLLVL.